A selection of T cell receptor beta chains follows, all from one sample in a study of response to subunit inactivated influenza vaccine. TCRdb re-called the RT-PCR reads with MiXCR, one entry per CDR3 protein. The sample contains 200,000 to 300,000 distinct CDR3 sequences, 9% to 15% of which appear only once. The specimen comprised non-naive T cells sorted from PBMCs, sampled 14 to 15 days before vaccination. These receptors all stem from a man aged 45-60 years who received an inactivated influenza vaccine. Each CDR3 is given with its conserved first and last residue. A D gene is named only where the DNA matches it firmly. Some rows mark clone size as missing; the rest say once, few, many or name a class of expanded clone.

TRBD1,TRBV4-2,TRBJ2-3,few,CASSQEWGRGLDTQYF,TGTGCCAGCAGCCAAGAATGGGGCAGGGGGTTAGATACGCAGTATTTT
.,TRBV29-1,TRBJ1-2,.,CSVEDLRRGLGYGYTF,TGCAGCGTTGAAGATCTAAGGCGGGGTTTGGGCTATGGCTACACCTTC
.,TRBV3-1,TRBJ1-4,.,CASSQDPGEKLFF,TGTGCCAGCAGCCAAGATCCGGGAGAAAAACTGTTTTTT
.,TRBV20-1,TRBJ2-1,.,CSARDLRQPYNEQFF,TGCAGTGCTAGAGATTTAAGACAGCCCTACAATGAGCAGTTCTTC
.,TRBV28,TRBJ2-7,.,CASSLSAGGGYEQYF,TGTGCCAGCAGTTTGTCCGCAGGGGGAGGTTACGAGCAGTACTTC
TRBD2,TRBV11-2,TRBJ2-1,few,CASSLQGLAGTGSNEQFF,TGTGCCAGCAGCCTACAAGGACTAGCGGGAACCGGGTCTAATGAGCAGTTCTTC
.,TRBV11-3,TRBJ2-1,.,CASSEGSYNEQFF,TGTGCCAGCAGCGAGGGCTCCTACAATGAGCAGTTCTTC
TRBD2,TRBV28,TRBJ2-1,.,CASSFRLAGGEQFF,TGTGCCAGCAGTTTTCGGCTAGCGGGTGGTGAGCAGTTCTTC
.,TRBV6-2/TRBV6-3,TRBJ2-7,.,CASRQVVAYEQYF,TGTGCCAGCCGACAGGTGGTGGCCTACGAGCAGTACTTC
TRBD1,TRBV11-1,TRBJ2-1,few,CASSPSFFGTGEYNEQFF,TGTGCCAGCAGCCCTTCCTTTTTTGGGACAGGCGAATACAATGAGCAGTTCTTC
.,TRBV20-1,TRBJ1-2,.,CSASSRQTYGYTF,TGCAGTGCTAGCAGCAGGCAGACCTATGGCTACACCTTC
.,TRBV28,TRBJ2-5,few,CASSERTGGQETQYF,TGTGCCAGCAGTGAGAGGACAGGAGGGCAGGAGACCCAGTACTTC
TRBD1,TRBV10-3,TRBJ1-1,few,CAISVGTVNEAFF,TGTGCCATCAGTGTTGGGACAGTGAATGAAGCTTTCTTT
TRBD1,TRBV18,TRBJ1-5,.,CASSPGTGGPNQPQHF,TGTGCCAGCTCACCGGGGACAGGGGGCCCTAATCAGCCCCAGCATTTT
.,TRBV10-3,TRBJ2-1,few,CAISEGGQNGREQFF,TGTGCCATCAGTGAGGGGGGGCAGAACGGAAGGGAGCAGTTCTTC
.,TRBV5-1,TRBJ1-2,many,CASSLQPASQDGYTF,TGCGCCAGCAGCTTGCAACCGGCCTCCCAGGATGGCTACACCTTC
.,TRBV12-3/TRBV12-4,TRBJ2-7,.,CASSPAAAGTYEQYF,TGTGCCAGCAGTCCCGCCGCCGCAGGTACCTACGAGCAGTACTTC
TRBD2,TRBV4-2,TRBJ2-1,few,CASSQPKGGLAAHEQFF,TGTGCCAGCAGCCAACCTAAGGGAGGACTAGCGGCCCATGAGCAGTTCTTC
TRBD1,TRBV7-2,TRBJ1-2,many,CASSLVQGGYGYTF,TGTGCCAGCAGCTTAGTGCAGGGGGGCTATGGCTACACCTTC
.,TRBV4-2,TRBJ2-3,few,CASSQVVAGRSGDTQYF,TGTGCCAGCAGCCAAGTTGTGGCAGGTCGATCTGGAGATACGCAGTATTTT
TRBD1,TRBV5-1,TRBJ1-2,few,CASTDRVGNYGYTF,TGCGCCAGCACGGACAGGGTAGGGAACTATGGCTACACCTTC
.,TRBV12-3/TRBV12-4,TRBJ1-1,many,CASSYISTEAFF,TGTGCCAGCAGTTATATAAGCACTGAAGCTTTCTTT
.,TRBV20-1,TRBJ2-2,many,CSARDRGARSGELFF,TGCAGTGCTAGAGATCGAGGGGCTCGGTCCGGGGAGCTGTTTTTT
.,TRBV7-9,TRBJ2-7,few,CASSFVSYEQYF,TGTGCCAGCAGCTTCGTGTCCTACGAGCAGTACTTC
.,TRBV12-3/TRBV12-4,TRBJ1-2,many,CASSPTLIIHGYTF,TGTGCCAGCAGTCCAACCCTAATTATCCATGGCTACACCTTC
.,TRBV9,TRBJ2-5,few,CASSVAAGAQETQYF,TGTGCCAGCAGCGTAGCAGCGGGCGCACAAGAGACCCAGTACTTC
.,TRBV20-1,TRBJ1-2,.,CSARDPADGGYTF,TGCAGTGCTAGAGACCCGGCTGATGGTGGCTACACCTTC
.,TRBV5-5,TRBJ1-5,many,CASSVTGQRNQPQHF,TGTGCCAGCAGCGTTACAGGACAGCGCAATCAGCCCCAGCATTTT
.,TRBV30,TRBJ2-4,.,CASYTGNIQYF,TGTGCCTCGTACACTGGGAACATTCAGTACTTC
TRBD2,TRBV28,TRBJ2-1,.,CASSLLAGGPYNEQFF,TGTGCCAGCAGTTTATTGGCGGGGGGGCCGTACAATGAGCAGTTCTTC
.,TRBV5-6,TRBJ2-5,.,CASSLASGRIQETQYF,TGTGCCAGCAGCTTGGCCAGCGGACGTATACAAGAGACCCAGTACTTC
.,TRBV4-3,TRBJ1-2,many,CASSQGSSNYGYTF,TGCGCCAGCAGCCAAGGGTCATCTAACTATGGCTACACCTTC
TRBD1,TRBV3-1,TRBJ2-7,medium-sized,CASSPRQGTDEQYF,TGTGCCAGCAGCCCCAGACAGGGTACCGACGAGCAGTACTTC
TRBD1,TRBV11-2,TRBJ1-6,many,CASSRDSHNSPLHF,TGTGCCAGCAGCCGGGACAGCCATAATTCACCCCTCCACTTT
.,TRBV20-1,TRBJ2-2,.,CSARGVDTGELFF,TGCAGTGCTAGGGGTGTGGACACCGGGGAGCTGTTTTTT
TRBD1,TRBV24-1,TRBJ2-6,many,CATSATGAGANVLTF,TGTGCCACCAGTGCTACAGGGGCCGGGGCCAACGTCCTGACTTTC
.,TRBV5-1,TRBJ1-4,few,CASSLRAGATNEKLFF,TGCGCCAGCAGCTTGCGTGCGGGAGCAACTAATGAAAAACTGTTTTTT
TRBD2,TRBV28,TRBJ2-7,many,CASSFSLTSGTAEQYF,TGTGCCAGCAGTTTTTCCCTTACTAGCGGGACGGCCGAGCAGTACTTC
.,TRBV10-3,TRBJ2-7,few,CAISVGGANEQYF,TGTGCCATCAGTGTCGGCGGGGCCAACGAGCAGTACTTC
.,TRBV4-1,TRBJ1-5,few,CASSQEGFRSNNQPQHF,TGCGCCAGCAGCCAAGAGGGTTTTCGCTCTAACAATCAGCCCCAGCATTTT
.,TRBV7-2,TRBJ1-1,few,CASSFDSTIMNTEAFF,TGTGCCAGCAGCTTCGACAGTACAATTATGAACACTGAAGCTTTCTTT
TRBD1,TRBV7-9,TRBJ2-5,few,CASGTGSETQYF,TGTGCCAGCGGGACAGGGAGCGAGACCCAGTACTTC
.,TRBV28,TRBJ2-7,many,CASGGYEQYF,TGTGCCAGCGGTGGCTACGAGCAGTACTTC
.,TRBV6-1,TRBJ1-5,.,CASSRGLPDYNQPQHF,TGTGCCAGCAGCCGAGGGCTGCCAGACTACAATCAGCCCCAGCATTTT
TRBD2,TRBV28,TRBJ2-5,many,CASSSLRRASGSGGGETQYF,TGTGCCAGCAGTTCCCTCAGACGGGCTAGCGGGAGCGGAGGGGGAGAGACCCAGTACTTC
.,TRBV4-1,TRBJ1-1,.,CASSQLGGDTEAFF,TGCGCCAGCAGCCAGTTAGGGGGGGACACTGAAGCTTTCTTT
TRBD1,TRBV5-1,TRBJ2-5,few,CASSLFRTGSQETQYF,TGCGCCAGCAGCTTATTCAGGACAGGGAGTCAAGAGACCCAGTACTTC
.,TRBV16,TRBJ2-5,.,CASSQSYGRETQYF,TGTGCCAGCAGCCAATCTTACGGTCGGGAGACCCAGTACTTC
.,TRBV20-1,TRBJ1-1,.,CSARLRGWGTEAFF,TGCAGTGCTAGACTCAGGGGTTGGGGCACTGAAGCTTTCTTT
.,TRBV4-2,TRBJ2-7,many,CASSQEGSGAYEQYF,TGTGCCAGCAGCCAAGAAGGCTCGGGGGCGTACGAGCAGTACTTC
.,TRBV13,TRBJ2-7,few,CASSLGGGSIDEQYF,TGTGCCAGCAGCTTAGGAGGTGGGAGTATTGACGAGCAGTACTTC
TRBD1,TRBV29-1,TRBJ2-5,.,CSVVDRAKSEETQYF,TGCAGCGTTGTGGACAGGGCCAAATCAGAAGAGACCCAGTACTTC